Sequencing of this T cell receptor (beta chain) was carried out in a study of T-cell memory formation after mild COVID-19. Broader study findings: Memory sampled before infection contained some responding clones, suggesting cross-reactive memory joined.

In TCRdb, the 5' RACE reads were re-called with MiXCR into one record per CDR3 protein. In the table there are about 320,000 distinct CDR3 sequences, 14% of which are singletons. This clonotype showed up many times. The target antigen is unknown. Germline V CDR1 and CDR2: SGHAT, FQNNGV. V lost 1 base, J lost 2 bases, and 18 bases lay in between. The CDR3 totals 18 residues. The specimen sequenced was PBMCs or a T cell subset sorted from them (not recorded which). The chain employs TRBV11-2 and TRBJ2-1; D may match TRBD1 or TRBD2 (5 bases each). The TCR originated in a man younger than 35 who had mild COVID-19 (a few samples of this study predate the infection). Cell type and time point are not known. CDR3: CASSLGDRSRDAYNEQFF. CDR3 DNA sequence: TGTGCCAGCAGCTTAGGGGACCGCTCCCGAGACGCCTACAATGAGCAGTTCTTC. The complete variable domain, with remaining parts taken from reference TRBV11-2 and TRBJ2-1, reads EAGVAQSPRYKIIEKRQSVAFWCNPISGHATLYWYQQILGQGPKLLIQFQNNGVVDDSQLPKDRFSAERLKGVDSTLKIQPAKLEDSAVYLCASSLGDRSRDAYNEQFFGPGTRLTVL.